The next 16 T cell receptor beta chains were all read from a single sample in a study of blood T cell repertoires in COVID-19. The table came from immunoSEQ multiplex PCR; TCRdb's copy has only in-frame clones and leaves some out. The repertoire holds a few hundred thousand clones, with approximately 83% as singletons. Sequencing was performed on PBMCs or T cells enriched from blood (not recorded which). These TCRs come from a man aged 45-60 years who had recovered from COVID-19.

V is TRBV5-4 and J is TRBJ2-7, with TRBD2 matching over 9 bases. With V trimmed by 2 bases and J by 2 bases, 5 bases remained unmatched. The CDR3 has 15 amino acids. The V gene's germline CDR1 is SGHNT and CDR2 YYREEE (reference sequence). The CDR3 protein is CASSFLSGSAYEQYF. The CDR3 nucleotides are TGTGCCAGCAGCTTCCTTAGCGGGAGCGCCTACGAGCAGTACTTC.

The genes are TRBV7-3 and TRBJ1-6; D possibly corresponds to TRBD1 (5 bases). This CDR3 is built from 18 residues. The germline V and J ends were trimmed by 5 bases and 9 bases, with 26 bases remaining between them. Germline CDR1 reads SGHTA; CDR2 reads FQGTGA. The CDR3 sequence: CASSLQPPSARGGSPLHF. The CDR3 nucleotides read TGTGCCAGCAGCCTCCAACCTCCATCCGCAAGGGGTGGTTCACCCCTCCACTTT. Variable domain in full (rest from reference TRBV7-3 and TRBJ1-6): GAGVSQTPSNKVTEKGKYVELRCDPISGHTALYWYRQSLGQGPEFLIYFQGTGAADDSGLPNDRFFAVRPEGSVSTLKIQRTERGDSAVYLCASSLQPPSARGGSPLHFGNGTRLTVT.

V is TRBV4-2 and J is TRBJ2-2, with TRBD2 matching 11 bases. Germline CDR1 is LGHNA and CDR2 is YNFKEQ. V gave up 6 bases and J gave up 2 bases; unmatched junction bases: 5. CDR3 size: 16 residues. The CDR3: CASRRLAGPNTGELFF. The CDR3 region has the DNA TGTGCCAGCAGAAGACTAGCGGGGCCTAACACCGGGGAGCTGTTTTTT.

Only one count was recorded for this clone. The genes are TRBV18 and TRBJ2-5; D remains unclear. The CDR3 loop spans 12 amino acids. Trimming shortened V by 3 bases and J by 5 bases, and 7 bases separated the two germline ends. The germline V gene encodes CDR1 KGHSH and CDR2 LQKENI. CDR3 bases: TGTGCCAGCTCACCCGCCAGGGAGACCCAGTACTTC. Residues: CASSPARETQYF.

The chain recombines TRBV7-9 with TRBJ2-3; the match to TRBD1 covers 11 bases. Germline CDR1 SEHNR, CDR2 FQNEAQ (reference sequence). The CDR3 runs to 16 residues. The trim removed 1 base at V and 4 bases at J, leaving 4 bases unmatched. The CDR3: CASSLGRDRGADTQYF. CDR3 in DNA: TGTGCCAGCAGCTTAGGGAGGGACAGGGGGGCAGATACGCAGTATTTT. The full variable domain, with the rest looked up from reference TRBV7-9 and TRBJ2-3, is DTGVSQNPRHKITKRGQNVTFRCDPISEHNRLYWYRQTLGQGPEFLTYFQNEAQLEKSRLLSDRFSAERPKGSFSTLEIQRTEQGDSAMYLCASSLGRDRGADTQYFGPGTRLTVL.

The chain couples TRBV12-3 or TRBV12-4 to TRBJ2-7; D is unresolved. V was trimmed by 4 bases and J by 1 base, leaving 5 bases between them. CDR3 length: 12 residues. The chain's CDR3 is CASSWASYEQYF. The CDR3 region has the DNA TGTGCCAGCAGTTGGGCATCCTACGAGCAGTACTTC.

V and J are TRBV14 and TRBJ2-5; 8 bases are a match to TRBD1. CDR1 and CDR2 from the germline V gene are SGHDN and FVKESK. The trim removed 4 bases at V and 5 bases at J, leaving 6 bases unmatched. CDR3 length: 14 residues. The CDR3 region is CASSRTGGTETQYF. CDR3 DNA sequence: TGTGCCAGCAGCCGCACAGGGGGGACGGAGACCCAGTACTTC.

The chain uses TRBV10-1 and TRBJ2-7, with 9 positions matching TRBD2. CDR1 is WNHNN and CDR2 is SYGVQD in the germline V gene (reference sequence). The V gene end was trimmed by 3 bases and the J gene end by 0 bases; junction bases not matched to a gene: 3. The CDR3 has 15 residues. The CDR3, as DNA: TGCGCCAGCAGTGAAGTACTAGCGGGCTCCTACGAGCAGTACTTC. Protein product: CASSEVLAGSYEQYF.

This sequence joins TRBV24-1 and TRBJ2-3; perhaps TRBD2 as D (6 bases). The germline V and J ends were trimmed by 2 bases and 1 base, with 27 bases remaining between them. CDR3 length: 21 amino acids. The germline gives CDR1 KGHDR, CDR2 SFDVKD. CDR3: CATSDWLEGILTDLCTDTQYF. The CDR3 DNA reads TGTGCCACCAGTGATTGGTTGGAGGGGATCCTCACCGACCTTTGCACAGATACGCAGTATTTT.

This clone was detected only a few times. The chain is built from TRBV19 and TRBJ1-5; tentative D call: TRBD1 (6 bases). The V end was cut by 7 bases, the J end by 0 bases, with 10 bases between. This CDR3 spans 14 amino acids. Germline CDR1 reads LNHDA; CDR2 reads SQIVND (reference sequence). The CDR3 sequence is CASTPGASNQPQHF. The CDR3 DNA follows: TGTGCCAGTACTCCAGGGGCTAGCAATCAGCCCCAGCATTTT.

The chain combines TRBV25-1 with TRBJ1-2, with TRBD1 matching over 8 bases. V lost 7 bases to trimming and J lost 5 bases; unmatched junction nucleotides: 9. The CDR3 consists of 14 residues. Germline assignment: CDR1 MGHDK and CDR2 SYGVNS. The CDR3 region is CASKAGGEGYGYTF. CDR3 DNA: TGTGCCAGCAAGGCAGGGGGCGAAGGGTATGGCTACACCTTC.

This sequence joins TRBV27 and TRBJ2-1, with D possibly matching TRBD2 (5 bases). CDR1 and CDR2 (germline): MNHEY, SMNVEV (reference sequence). The V gene lost 0 bases and the J gene lost 7 bases, with 13 bases spanning the gap. This CDR3 spans 15 amino acids. DNA for the CDR3: TGTGCCAGCAGTTTATCGACGAGGGTAGCGAATGAGCAGTTCTTC. Translation: CASSLSTRVANEQFF.

V usage is TRBV3-1 (or the pseudogene TRBV3-2) and J usage is TRBJ1-1; TRBD1 might be the D (6 bases). Germline V gene lookup returns CDR1 LGHDT and CDR2 YNNKEL (reference sequence). The CDR3 is 14 amino acids. The germline V and J ends were trimmed by 4 bases and 1 base, with 10 bases remaining between them. CDR3 residues: CASSPQQGNTEAFF. The CDR3 DNA sequence: TGTGCCAGCAGCCCTCAACAGGGGAACACTGAAGCTTTCTTT.

V gene TRBV7-8 combines with J gene TRBJ1-2; 8 bases agree with TRBD1. The CDR3 is made up of 16 amino acids. Trimming took 0 bases from V and 4 from J; bases not matched to a gene: 7. CDR1 is SGHVS, CDR2 FQNEAQ, per germline. The CDR3 nucleotides read TGTGCCAGCAGCTTAGCCGCCCGGGACAGGACCTATGGCTACACCTTC. Translated, it gives CASSLAARDRTYGYTF.

This clone was counted only a few times. The chain couples TRBV7-3 to TRBJ1-1; perhaps TRBD1 as D (6 bases). This CDR3 comprises 14 residues. The germline CDR1 and CDR2 sequences are SGHTA and FQGTGA. The V gene lost 5 bases and the J gene lost 4 bases, with 14 bases spanning the gap. CDR3 in amino acids: CASSLVRGTTEAFF. As DNA, the CDR3 is TGTGCCAGCAGCCTTGTCAGGGGAACCACTGAAGCTTTCTTT.

J is TRBJ1-1 and V is TRBV18, with D perhaps matching TRBD1 (5 bases). The V gene's germline CDR1 is KGHSH and CDR2 LQKENI. The CDR3 runs 14 residues. The V end lost 3 bases, the J end lost 5 bases, and 13 bases lay between the germline ends. CDR3 residues: CASSPQGIGTEAFF. CDR3 in DNA: TGTGCCAGCTCACCCCAGGGAATAGGGACTGAAGCTTTCTTT.